Presented here are 21 T cell receptor beta chains from one specimen sequenced in a study of T cell repertoires in cytomegalovirus infection. Each CDR3 protein gets one entry after TCRdb re-called the reads with MiXCR. The table has approximately 310,000 distinct CDR3 sequences, approximately 25% seen once; the top ten hold 10% to 15%. These receptors' antigens are unknown. The material was cultured PBMCs, obtained from culture after CMV antigen stimulation. These receptors originate from a human donor in good health (CMV status not recorded). Some clones in this sample may be carry-over from other donors' samples.

This clonotype was seen only a few times. This chain uses TRBV23-1 with TRBJ1-5, with unresolved D. TRBV23-1 is given ORF status, its function remaining uncertain. This CDR3 spans 15 amino acids. V was cut by 0 bases and J by 7 bases, with 13 bases left in between. The CDR3 coding sequence is TGCGCCAGCAGTCAATCGTACCAAGGAAGGCAGCCCCAGCATTTT. This gives the protein CASSQSYQGRQPQHF.

This clonotype was seen a few times. The rearrangement joins TRBV7-9 to TRBJ2-5; perhaps TRBD1 as D (5 bases). CDR3 length: 14 residues. The germline V gene has CDR1 SEHNR and CDR2 FQNEAQ (reference sequence). V was shortened by 4 bases and J by 0 bases, with 9 bases between the two germline ends. The CDR3 here is CASSSDRDQETQYF. Here the CDR3 DNA reads TGTGCCAGCAGCTCTGACAGAGACCAAGAGACCCAGTACTTC.

Only a few counts were recorded for this clonotype. CDR3 region: CASSLSNSGNTIYF. CDR3 in DNA: TGTGCCAGCAGCCTATCAAACTCTGGAAACACCATATATTTT. The chain links TRBV14 to TRBJ1-3; D is uncertain. Per the germline V gene, CDR1 is SGHDN and CDR2 is FVKESK. Trimming took off 4 bases at V and 0 bases at J, with 7 bases between the two ends. This CDR3 is 14 amino acids long.

This clonotype appeared a few times. V is TRBV28 and J is TRBJ1-5; 7 nucleotides agree with TRBD1. V was clipped by 2 bases and J by 6 bases; unmatched bases: 4. Germline lookup yields CDR1 MDHEN and CDR2 SYDVKM. The CDR3 is 14 residues long. CDR3 DNA sequence: TGTGCCAGCAGTTTACGGGACAGTGCTCAGCCCCAGCATTTT. This encodes CASSLRDSAQPQHF.

This chain links TRBV2 with TRBJ2-3; TRBD1 matches at 11 bases. The germline CDR1 and CDR2 sequences are SNHLY and FYNNEI. This CDR3 is built from 16 residues. The V gene end was trimmed by 5 bases and the J gene end by 4 bases; junction bases not matched to a gene: 8. This CDR3 reads CASSPRTGGYPDTQYF. The CDR3 DNA reads TGTGCCAGCAGTCCTAGGACAGGGGGCTACCCAGATACGCAGTATTTT.

The chain carries TRBV5-4 and TRBJ1-1, with TRBD1 matching over 8 bases. CDR1 SGHNT and CDR2 YYREEE come from the germline V gene (reference sequence). The CDR3 length is 14 residues. After removal of 4 bases from V and 4 bases from J, the junction contained 6 bases not matched to a gene. DNA of the CDR3: TGTGCCAGCAGCGCGCGCGGACAGGGCACTGAAGCTTTCTTT. Amino acid sequence: CASSARGQGTEAFF. Supplemented by reference TRBV5-4 and TRBJ1-1, the full variable domain reads ETGVTQSPTHLIKTRGQQVTLRCSSQSGHNTVSWYQQALGQGPQFIFQYYREEENGRGNFPPRFSGLQFPNYSSELNVNALELDDSALYLCASSARGQGTEAFFGQGTRLTVV.

This clonotype has more than one count but fewer than ten. The J gene is TRBJ2-1, the V gene TRBV6-4, with 7 nucleotides matching TRBD1. The germline CDR1 and CDR2 sequences are MRHNA and SNTAGT. The CDR3 length is 13 residues. V was clipped by 3 bases and J by 5 bases; unmatched bases: 1. This CDR3 reads CASSETGNNEQFF. CDR3 sequence (DNA): TGTGCCAGCAGTGAGACAGGGAACAATGAGCAGTTCTTC.

This sequence joins TRBV27 and TRBJ1-1, with D unclear. The germline V gene encodes CDR1 MNHEY and CDR2 SMNVEV (reference sequence). There are 13 residues in the CDR3. V shed 5 bases and J shed 3 bases, with 10 bases lying between them. CDR3 protein: CASSVDAYTEAFF. The CDR3 coding sequence is TGTGCCAGCAGTGTCGACGCTTACACTGAAGCTTTCTTT.

The rearrangement joins TRBV7-2 to TRBJ1-1; unclear D gene. The CDR3 length is 13 residues. Trimming pared 4 bases from V and 4 bases from J, leaving 10 bases between. In germline, CDR1 is SGHTA, CDR2 FQGNSA. The CDR3: CASSSRRSTEAFF. The CDR3 DNA reads TGTGCCAGCAGCTCTCGTAGAAGCACTGAAGCTTTCTTT.

The chain has TRBV5-4 and TRBJ2-1; TRBD2 is a possible D gene (6 bases). Looked up from germline, CDR1 is SGHNT and CDR2 is YYREEE (reference sequence). This CDR3 region has 15 residues. With 3 bases removed from V and 4 bases from J, the gap between germline ends came to 14 bases. The CDR3 protein is CASSSAGTPYNEQFF. The CDR3 DNA follows: TGTGCCAGCAGCTCCGCCGGGACTCCTTACAATGAGCAGTTCTTC.

The gene calls are TRBV28 and TRBJ2-1; 8 bases map to TRBD2. CDR3 size: 16 residues. From germline, CDR1 is MDHEN and CDR2 SYDVKM. Trimming took 10 bases from V and 6 from J; bases not matched to a gene: 17. In DNA, the CDR3 is TGTGCCACATTGAGGGGAACGGGAGGGCCTCGCAATGAGCAGTTCTTC. Amino acid sequence: CATLRGTGGPRNEQFF.

This clonotype was seen ten or more times. The chain combines TRBV5-6 with TRBJ2-3; 11 bases agree with TRBD2. The germline V gene encodes CDR1 SGHDT and CDR2 YYEEEE. The V and J ends lost 0 bases and 4 bases, in that order; junction bases with no gene match: 1. The length of the CDR3 is 15 residues. CDR3 sequence (DNA): TGTGCCAGCAGCTTGGTACTAGCGGGAGCAGATACGCAGTATTTT. Amino acids: CASSLVLAGADTQYF.

On this clonotype: Germline and junction disagree at one end, which may indicate a read error. This chain uses TRBV5-1 with TRBJ2-1, with D possibly TRBD2 on 6 matching bases. Germline CDR1 SGHRS, CDR2 YFSETQ. This CDR3 is built from 14 residues. CDR3 sequence reads: CDSSITSLRNEQFF. The CDR3 nucleotides read TGCGACAGCAGCATTACTAGCTTGAGAAATGAGCAGTTCTTC.

This clonotype was detected a few times. This sequence joins TRBV12-3 or TRBV12-4 and TRBJ1-5, with no clear D. The CDR3 has 14 residues. Trimming stripped 4 bases from V and 3 bases from J, with 10 bases between. In DNA form, the CDR3 reads TGTGCCAGCAGTTCCCGGGTTGACAATCAGCCCCAGCATTTT. It is translated as CASSSRVDNQPQHF.

The chain employs TRBV7-9 and TRBJ2-4, with no clear D. Trimming pared 5 bases from V and 4 bases from J, leaving 9 bases between. The CDR3 totals 13 residues. Germline V gene sequence: CDR1 SEHNR, CDR2 FQNEAQ (reference sequence). Written as DNA, the CDR3 is TGTGCCAGCAGCGGACCCGAGAAAAACATTCAGTACTTC. Translating gives CASSGPEKNIQYF.

The chain links TRBV20-1 to TRBJ1-4; no clear D gene. V gave up 4 bases and J gave up 0 bases, with 9 bases separating them. The CDR3 runs to 14 residues. Germline CDR1 reads DFQATT; CDR2 reads SNEGSKA (reference sequence). Here the CDR3 DNA reads TGCAGTGCTATCGGGCAGCCAACTAATGAAAAACTGTTTTTT. This codes for CSAIGQPTNEKLFF.

In its sample, this clonotype was seen many times. In DNA, the CDR3 is TGTGCCAGCAGGCCCCCTTTGCGATTAGCCGGGGCCAACGTCCTGACTTTC. Translation: CASRPPLRLAGANVLTF. The chain combines TRBV7-9 with TRBJ2-6; D not certain. The V gene's germline CDR1 is SEHNR and CDR2 FQNEAQ (reference sequence). The CDR3 covers 17 residues. Trimming cost V 6 bases and J 4 bases, with 19 bases left between them.

The V and J genes are TRBV6-1 and TRBJ2-7; 8 bases agree with TRBD2. The length of the CDR3 is 14 residues. The germline CDR1 and CDR2 sequences are MNHNS and SASEGT. After removal of 6 bases from V and 3 bases from J, the junction contained 7 bases not matched to a gene. The CDR3 loop reads CASSPRSGGYEQYF. DNA for the CDR3: TGTGCCAGCAGCCCGAGGAGCGGGGGCTACGAGCAGTACTTC.

The V gene is TRBV4-2, the J gene TRBJ2-5; D is unresolved. V was trimmed by 4 bases and J by 5 bases, leaving 11 bases between them. The germline gives CDR1 LGHNA, CDR2 YNFKEQ. The CDR3 spans 13 residues. The DNA of the CDR3 is TGTGCCAGCAGCCGGGGTGTCGGGGAGACCCAGTACTTC. It yields the protein CASSRGVGETQYF.

This clonotype appeared many times. The chain has TRBV28 and TRBJ2-5; 9 bases are shared with TRBD2. Germline assignment: CDR1 MDHEN and CDR2 SYDVKM. This CDR3 contains 16 residues. V lost 6 bases to trimming and J lost 5 bases; unmatched junction nucleotides: 13. This CDR3 reads CASRKFRLAEGETQYF. In DNA form, the CDR3 reads TGTGCCAGCAGGAAATTTAGACTAGCGGAGGGGGAGACCCAGTACTTC.

This clonotype occurred many times. The rearrangement uses TRBV7-3 and TRBJ2-7; 9 bases are a match to TRBD2. CDR3 length: 15 residues. Germline loops: CDR1 SGHTA, CDR2 FQGTGA. Trimming removed 2 bases from V and 3 bases from J; junction bases left unmatched: 5. In DNA form, the CDR3 reads TGTGCCAGCAGCTTATTAGCGGGAGATCTCTACGAGCAGTACTTC. This codes for CASSLLAGDLYEQYF.